The 27 T cell receptor beta chains listed next were all sequenced from one sample in a study of blood T cell repertoires in COVID-19. Profiled with immunoSEQ multiplex PCR; TCRdb holds only in-frame clones, not every one. The sample consists of fewer than 250,000 clones, around 78% of them appearing once. The sample consisted of peripheral blood. The receptors here all came from a woman in her 70s with active or convalescent COVID-19.

This chain uses TRBV29-1 with TRBJ2-1, with D unclear. V gave up 4 bases and J gave up 9 bases, with 10 bases separating them. Germline-derived CDR1 and CDR2 are SQVTM and ANQGSEA. This CDR3 is 11 amino acids long. CDR3 DNA sequence: TGCAGCGTTGTCCAGGTCCCTGAGCAGTTCTTC. Translated, it gives CSVVQVPEQFF.

This chain connects TRBV15 to TRBJ1-1; no reliable D call. The CDR3 totals 14 residues. The V end was cut by 0 bases, the J end by 1 base, with 6 bases between. CDR1 and CDR2 (germline): LNHNV, YYDKDF (reference sequence). DNA for the CDR3: TGTGCCACCAGCAGAGAACACCCGAACACTGAAGCTTTCTTT. Protein: CATSREHPNTEAFF.

This chain uses TRBV10-3 with TRBJ2-7; D perhaps matches TRBD2 (5 bases). The CDR3 covers 12 residues. V dropped 5 bases and J dropped 4 bases, with 9 bases sitting between them. Germline-derived CDR1 and CDR2 are ENHRY and SYGVKD. As DNA, the CDR3 is TGTGCCATCAGTCTCGGAGGATACGAGCAGTACTTC. Encoded protein: CAISLGGYEQYF.

The chain employs TRBV6-5 and TRBJ1-2, with 10 nucleotides matching TRBD1. The V and J ends lost 4 bases and 5 bases, in that order; junction bases with no gene match: 4. CDR3 length: 14 amino acids. Germline CDR1 MNHEY, CDR2 SVGAGI. CDR3 nucleotides: TGTGCCAGCAGTTGGGACAGGGGCCCGTATGGCTACACCTTC. It encodes CASSWDRGPYGYTF.

This rearrangement joins TRBV7-6 to TRBJ2-1, with TRBD1 identical over 7 bases. V gave up 1 base and J gave up 0 bases; unmatched junction bases: 3. The CDR3 length is 16 residues. Per germline, CDR1 SGHVS and CDR2 FNYEAQ. CDR3 nucleotide sequence: TGTGCCAGCAGCTTAGAGGCAGGGGGCTCCTACAATGAGCAGTTCTTC. It codes for CASSLEAGGSYNEQFF.

This clone occurred a few times. This chain connects TRBV5-1 to TRBJ2-2, with 8 positions matching TRBD2. Germline lookup yields CDR1 SGHRS and CDR2 YFSETQ. Germline trimming cut 0 bases from V and 3 bases from J; bases unmatched to any gene: 1. The CDR3 has 15 residues. Here the CDR3 reads CASSLETSDTGELFF. The CDR3 DNA follows: TGCGCCAGCAGCTTGGAGACTAGCGACACCGGGGAGCTGTTTTTT.

The chain recombines TRBV7-8 with TRBJ2-1; unclear D gene. V lost 3 bases, J lost 7 bases, and 4 bases lay in between. Germline V CDR1 and CDR2: SGHVS, FQNEAQ. There are 11 residues in the CDR3. CDR3 residues: CASSFLNEQFF. The CDR3 DNA follows: TGTGCCAGCAGCTTTCTGAATGAGCAGTTCTTC.

V and J are TRBV9 and TRBJ1-2; 7 bases agree with TRBD1. The CDR3 loop spans 13 amino acids. V lost 3 bases, J lost 6 bases, and 5 bases stayed unmatched. Germline loops: CDR1 SGDLS, CDR2 YYNGEE. In nucleotides, the CDR3 is TGTGCCAGCAGCGCCGGGACAGACCATGGCTACACCTTC. It is translated as CASSAGTDHGYTF.

This clone was counted a few times. The chain links TRBV12-3 or TRBV12-4 to TRBJ1-4, with D possibly matching TRBD1 (5 bases). V gave up 7 bases and J gave up 8 bases, with 14 bases separating them. This CDR3 spans 13 amino acids. The chain's CDR3 is CASTPGGSEKLFF. The CDR3 DNA follows: TGTGCCAGCACTCCGGGGGGTAGCGAAAAACTGTTTTTT.

V and J are TRBV6-5 and TRBJ2-7, with TRBD1 identical over 7 bases. V lost 8 bases to trimming and J lost 4 bases; unmatched junction nucleotides: 8. This CDR3 has 13 amino acids. Germline CDR1 MNHEY, CDR2 SVGAGI. Here the CDR3 DNA reads TGTGCCAGCCTGAGAAAGGGGGCTTACGAGCAGTACTTC. Translated, it gives CASLRKGAYEQYF.

CDR3 sequence: CASSQGGGNNQPQHF. DNA for the CDR3: TGTGCCAGCAGCCAAGGGGGGGGGAACAATCAGCCCCAGCATTTT. The rearrangement joins TRBV3-1 (or the pseudogene TRBV3-2) to TRBJ1-5; D perhaps matches TRBD1 (5 bases). Germline loops: CDR1 LGHDT, CDR2 YNNKEL (reference sequence). This CDR3 region has 15 residues. Trimming left V 1 base short and J 3 bases short, with 10 bases between.

This clone appeared a single time. The gene calls are TRBV24-1 and TRBJ2-5, with a weak D call TRBD2 (7 bases). Germline CDR1 KGHDR, CDR2 SFDVKD. Trimming cost V 4 bases and J 4 bases, with 12 bases left between them. The CDR3 covers 14 residues. CDR3 in amino acids: CATSDRGAGETQYF. The CDR3 DNA reads TGTGCCACCAGTGACCGGGGGGCAGGAGAGACCCAGTACTTC.

The CDR3 nucleotides are TGCGCCAGCAGCTTGGGACTGGGGACAGGGATTGTGGACTATGGCTACACCTTC. This encodes CASSLGLGTGIVDYGYTF. The chain has TRBV5-1 and TRBJ1-2, with 9 bases identical to TRBD1. Trimming took 0 bases from V and 3 from J; bases not matched to a gene: 12. The CDR3 runs 18 residues. Germline V CDR1 and CDR2: SGHRS, YFSETQ.

The V call is TRBV7-8, the J call TRBJ2-3; the D is unclear. This CDR3 region has 13 residues. The V end lost 3 bases, the J end lost 3 bases, and 7 bases lay between the germline ends. Germline V CDR1 and CDR2: SGHVS, FQNEAQ. CDR3 in DNA: TGTGCCAGCAGCTTGTGGGCGACAGATACGCAGTATTTT. Encoded protein: CASSLWATDTQYF.

The chain is built from TRBV12-3 or TRBV12-4 and TRBJ1-4, with D uncertain. CDR3 length: 12 amino acids. The V end lost 3 bases, the J end lost 7 bases, and 6 bases lay between the germline ends. The CDR3 region is CASSLWSEKLFF. The DNA for the CDR3 is TGTGCCAGCAGTTTGTGGAGTGAAAAACTGTTTTTT.

The chain couples TRBV28 to TRBJ1-2; 7 bases fit TRBD1. CDR3 length equals 13 residues. The trim removed 2 bases at V and 8 bases at J, leaving 5 bases unmatched. The germline gives CDR1 MDHEN, CDR2 SYDVKM. In DNA, the CDR3 is TGTGCCAGCAGTTTACCACAGGGGAAAGGCTACACCTTC. Its translation: CASSLPQGKGYTF.

This clone was picked up many times. As DNA, the CDR3 is TGCGCCAGCAGCGTAGGACTGGGCCACGAGCAGTACTTC. Encoded protein: CASSVGLGHEQYF. The gene calls are TRBV5-1 and TRBJ2-7; maybe TRBD2 (5 bases). Trimming removed 4 bases from V and 5 bases from J, with 13 bases in between. CDR3 length: 13 residues. Per the germline V gene, CDR1 is SGHRS and CDR2 is YFSETQ. The full variable domain, with the rest looked up from reference TRBV5-1 and TRBJ2-7, is KAGVTQTPRYLIKTRGQQVTLSCSPISGHRSVSWYQQTPGQGLQFLFEYFSETQRNKGNFPGRFSGRQFSNSRSEMNVSTLELGDSALYLCASSVGLGHEQYFGPGTRLTVT.

This clone occurred a few times. The chain combines TRBV18 with TRBJ1-4, with TRBD1 matching over 7 bases. This CDR3 has 15 amino acids. The germline V gene encodes CDR1 KGHSH and CDR2 LQKENI. The V and J ends lost 6 bases and 7 bases, in that order; junction bases with no gene match: 11. DNA for the CDR3: TGTGCCAGCTCTCCTCAGGGGGAGCGAACTGAAAAACTGTTTTTT. Translating it yields CASSPQGERTEKLFF. Full variable domain (rest looked up from reference TRBV18 and TRBJ1-4): NAGVMQNPRHLVRRRGQEARLRCSPMKGHSHVYWYRQLPEEGLKFMVYLQKENIIDESGMPKERFSAEFPKEGPSILRIQQVVRGDSAAYFCASSPQGERTEKLFFGSGTQLSVL.

The chain couples TRBV5-5 to TRBJ1-1; D remains ambiguous. This CDR3 comprises 13 residues. Germline V gene lookup returns CDR1 SGHKS and CDR2 YYEKEE (reference sequence). With 4 bases removed from V and 4 bases from J, the gap between germline ends came to 11 bases. CDR3 sequence: CASSLQVSTEAFF. Here the CDR3 DNA reads TGTGCCAGCAGCCTTCAGGTGTCCACTGAAGCTTTCTTT.

The chain carries TRBV10-2 and TRBJ2-1; 12 bases line up with TRBD2. V gave up 4 bases and J gave up 9 bases; unmatched junction bases: 10. The CDR3 runs to 16 residues. Germline CDR1 is WSHSY and CDR2 is SAAADI. The CDR3 sequence: CASSGGLTSGSGEQFF. CDR3 in DNA: TGCGCCAGCAGTGGGGGACTGACTAGCGGGAGTGGTGAGCAGTTCTTC.

The gene calls are TRBV2 and TRBJ1-4, with 8 bases that match TRBD1. J gave up 1 base and V 2 bases, and 3 bases lay outside the gene matches. The V gene's germline CDR1 is SNHLY and CDR2 FYNNEI. CDR3 size: 16 residues. The CDR3 spells CASSEQGAGTNEKLFF. CDR3 in DNA: TGTGCCAGCAGTGAACAGGGGGCAGGAACTAATGAAAAACTGTTTTTT.

The chain links TRBV5-1 to TRBJ2-2; 11 bases fit TRBD2. Per the germline V gene, CDR1 is SGHRS and CDR2 is YFSETQ. The trim removed 3 bases at V and 4 bases at J, leaving 5 bases unmatched. This CDR3 contains 16 residues. CDR3 DNA sequence: TGCGCCAGCAGCTCGGAGGGGACTAGCGGCACCGGGGAGCTGTTTTTT. It specifies CASSSEGTSGTGELFF.

CDR3 bases: TGTGCCAGCAGCTTGTCCGGCCGGGGTCAAGAGACCCAGTACTTC. Amino acids: CASSLSGRGQETQYF. V gene TRBV5-4 combines with J gene TRBJ2-5, with D possibly matching TRBD2 (5 bases). CDR1 SGHNT and CDR2 YYREEE come from the germline V gene (reference sequence). Between the trimmed V and J ends, which lost 1 base and 2 bases, there was a span of 12 bases. This CDR3 spans 15 amino acids.

The chain couples TRBV6-6 to TRBJ2-5; 8 nucleotides line up with TRBD2. The CDR3 length is 16 residues. V dropped 6 bases and J dropped 5; count of bases not matched to a gene: 14. Germline V gene lookup returns CDR1 MNHNY and CDR2 SVGAGI (reference sequence). The chain's CDR3 is CASSTGTRGDRETQYF. CDR3 coding DNA: TGTGCCAGCAGCACGGGGACTAGAGGAGATCGGGAGACCCAGTACTTC.

This clone was observed a single time. As DNA, the CDR3 is TGTGCCAGCAGCGAGGGCCCTAGGGCCCTCCACTTT. It encodes CASSEGPRALHF. This chain links TRBV7-2 with TRBJ1-6; D not resolved. Germline V gene sequence: CDR1 SGHTA, CDR2 FQGNSA. V was trimmed by 5 bases and J by 14 bases, leaving 13 bases between them. The CDR3 consists of 12 residues.

The J gene is TRBJ2-3, the V gene TRBV2; 8 bases are a match to TRBD1. The CDR3 has 16 residues. Trimming cost V 2 bases and J 2 bases; bases outside gene matches: 6. CDR1 is SNHLY and CDR2 is FYNNEI in the germline V gene. The CDR3 DNA is TGTGCCAGCAGTGAACTCGGACAGGGAAACACAGATACGCAGTATTTT. Translation: CASSELGQGNTDTQYF.

The chain joins TRBV20-1 to TRBJ2-3; D unclear. This CDR3 has 14 residues. Trimming pared 3 bases from V and 1 base from J, leaving 11 bases between. Per the germline V gene, CDR1 is DFQATT and CDR2 is SNEGSKA (reference sequence). The CDR3 reads CSASHHLGTDTQYF. In DNA, the CDR3 is TGCAGTGCTAGTCACCACTTGGGCACAGATACGCAGTATTTT.